What follows are 18 T cell receptor beta chains derived from one specimen sequenced in a study of Graves' ophthalmopathy and Graves' hyperthyroidism. The sequenced template was RNA, covering the TCR beta CDR3 region. First-round RT-PCR with HTBI primers preceded a second-round multiplex PCR. From the multiplex PCR reads, TCRdb called clonotypes with MiXCR, one entry per CDR3 protein. Among 660,000 or so distinct CDR3 sequences listed, under 50% were seen once. Sequencing was carried out using peripheral blood. The receptor set was obtained from an adult man with Graves' ophthalmopathy.

In its sample, this clonotype was seen a few times. The V call is TRBV25-1, the J call TRBJ2-2; D possibly corresponds to TRBD2 (6 bases). The V gene lost 6 bases and the J gene lost 3 bases, with 11 bases spanning the gap. Per germline, CDR1 MGHDK and CDR2 SYGVNS. The CDR3 spans 14 residues. For the CDR3, the DNA is TGTGCCAGCAGGAGGGGAGGCGACACCGGGGAGCTGTTTTTT. It translates to CASRRGGDTGELFF.

This clonotype was recorded many times. V usage is TRBV5-1 and J usage is TRBJ1-5; 9 bases align to TRBD1. Germline-derived CDR1 and CDR2 are SGHRS and YFSETQ. This CDR3 spans 15 amino acids. J lost 4 bases, V lost 5 bases, and 7 bases had no gene match. The CDR3 DNA reads TGCGCCAGCAGTTCCGGGACAGGGCTTAATCAGCCCCAGCATTTT. This encodes CASSSGTGLNQPQHF.

The chain has TRBV12-3 or TRBV12-4 and TRBJ2-7; D is undetermined. This CDR3 comprises 14 residues. V was clipped by 6 bases and J by 0 bases, with 12 bases between them. The CDR3 spells CASSTRLDSYEQYF. The CDR3 DNA sequence: TGTGCCAGCAGCACCCGGCTCGACTCCTACGAGCAGTACTTC.

This clonotype showed up just a few times. The V call is TRBV9, the J call TRBJ1-2; 9 bases are shared with TRBD1. Germline loops: CDR1 SGDLS, CDR2 YYNGEE. CDR3 length: 15 residues. Germline trimming cut 7 bases from V and 4 bases from J; bases unmatched to any gene: 11. The CDR3 region is CASSPSGQGRYGYTF. CDR3 DNA: TGTGCCAGCTCACCCTCGGGACAGGGCCGCTATGGCTACACCTTC.

Remarks on this clonotype: This sequence may be a read error, since a much larger clone differs from it by one base. The V gene is TRBV7-8, the J gene TRBJ1-2; no firm D call. CDR1 SGHVS and CDR2 FQNEAQ come from the germline V gene. CDR3 length: 15 residues. V was shortened by 4 bases and J by 7 bases, with 19 bases between the two germline ends. CDR3 loop: CASSSDPGAVVGYTF. The CDR3 DNA reads as TGTGCCAGCAGCTCAGATCCAGGAGCCGTTGTTGGCTACACCTTC.

The rearrangement joins TRBV12-3 or TRBV12-4 to TRBJ2-5; the match to TRBD2 covers 11 bases. There are 17 residues in the CDR3. After removal of 3 bases from V and 4 bases from J, the junction contained 10 bases not matched to a gene. The CDR3 protein is CASSLGLAGGVGETQYF. The CDR3 DNA sequence: TGTGCCAGCAGTTTGGGTCTAGCGGGGGGTGTCGGAGAGACCCAGTACTTC.

The sample holds many counts of this clonotype. The V and J genes are TRBV4-1 and TRBJ2-5, with D possibly TRBD2 on 5 matching bases. CDR1 and CDR2 (germline): MGHRA, YSYEKL. There are 15 residues in the CDR3. The V gene lost 0 bases and the J gene lost 5 bases, with 13 bases spanning the gap. The CDR3 DNA follows: TGCGCCAGCAGCCAAGATCCGAGGGCCCTGGAGACCCAGTACTTC. It encodes CASSQDPRALETQYF.

The J gene is TRBJ2-6, the V gene TRBV15; 8 positions agree with TRBD1. This CDR3 has 16 amino acids. The V segment lost 5 bases and the J segment 0 bases; nucleotides outside the gene matches: 3. Germline CDR1 is LNHNV and CDR2 is YYDKDF (reference sequence). The CDR3 region has the DNA TGTGCCACCAGCCAAGACAGGGGCTCTGGGGCCAACGTCCTGACTTTC. It yields the protein CATSQDRGSGANVLTF.

This clonotype was detected many times. The gene calls are TRBV7-9 and TRBJ1-2; the D gene is possibly TRBD1 (5 bases). Germline CDR1 reads SEHNR; CDR2 reads FQNEAQ (reference sequence). V lost 2 bases to trimming and J lost 3 bases, with 10 bases between them. The CDR3 consists of 14 residues. The chain's CDR3 is CASSLQGLYYGYTF. The CDR3, as DNA: TGTGCCAGCAGCTTACAGGGCCTTTACTATGGCTACACCTTC.

This clonotype was detected ten times or more. This chain's CDR3 is CASSRRTGRDTEAFF. The CDR3 nucleotides read TGTGCCAGCAGCCGGCGTACAGGGAGGGACACTGAAGCTTTCTTT. The chain links TRBV11-3 to TRBJ1-1, with TRBD1 as a possible D gene (6 bases). CDR3 length: 15 residues. Trimming removed 5 bases at V and 3 bases at J, with 16 bases between. Germline lookup yields CDR1 SGHNT and CDR2 YENEEA.

The CDR3 protein is CAWSEQDYQPQHF. CDR3 DNA sequence: TGTGCCTGGAGTGAGCAGGATTATCAGCCCCAGCATTTT. The genes are TRBV19 and TRBJ1-5; no clear D gene. Germline V lookup: CDR1 LNHDA, CDR2 SQIVND (reference sequence). Trimming removed 11 bases from V and 5 bases from J, with 16 bases in between. CDR3 length equals 13 residues.

As to this clonotype: The junction departs from the called germline gene at one end, perhaps through a read error. J is TRBJ2-7 and V is TRBV10-3; 8 bases match TRBD1. The DNA end favors TRBJ2-5, so the J call may be wrong. The CDR3 has 16 amino acids. Per the germline V gene, CDR1 is ENHRY and CDR2 is SYGVKD. CDR3 sequence: CASSYSRDRPGETQYF. The DNA for the CDR3 is TGTGCCAGCAGTTACTCGAGGGACAGGCCTGGAGAGACCCAGTACTTC.

This clonotype showed up many times. This chain connects TRBV7-8 to TRBJ2-5; 7 bases align to TRBD2. Germline V gives CDR1 SGHVS, CDR2 FQNEAQ. V dropped 3 bases and J dropped 1; count of bases not matched to a gene: 2. The CDR3 totals 14 residues. CDR3 protein: CASSLTSFQETQYF. Here the CDR3 DNA reads TGTGCCAGCAGCTTGACTAGCTTCCAAGAGACCCAGTACTTC.

This clonotype was seen repeatedly, ten times or more. The chain has TRBV29-1 and TRBJ1-1; D is unclear. V shed 5 bases and J shed 5 bases, with 6 bases lying between them. CDR1 is SQVTM and CDR2 is ANQGSEA in the germline V gene. The CDR3 is 10 amino acids. DNA for the CDR3: TGCAGCGTTCACGGGACTGAAGCTTTCTTT. The encoded protein is CSVHGTEAFF.

This clonotype was seen more than once but under ten times. The chain joins TRBV9 to TRBJ1-4; D might be TRBD1 (5 bases). V was clipped by 4 bases and J by 4 bases, with 11 bases between them. CDR3 length: 14 residues. Germline CDR1 is SGDLS and CDR2 is YYNGEE. CDR3 in amino acids: CASSQGPLNEKLFF. CDR3 coding DNA: TGTGCCAGCAGCCAGGGACCGCTTAATGAAAAACTGTTTTTT. Full variable domain (rest looked up from reference TRBV9 and TRBJ1-4): DSGVTQTPKHLITATGQRVTLRCSPRSGDLSVYWYQQSLDQGLQFLIQYYNGEERAKGNILERFSAQQFPDLHSELNLSSLELGDSALYFCASSQGPLNEKLFFGSGTQLSVL.

The V call is TRBV27, the J call TRBJ2-3, with 7 bases fitting TRBD1. Per germline, CDR1 MNHEY and CDR2 SMNVEV (reference sequence). This CDR3 is 16 amino acids long. Germline trimming cut 4 bases from V and 2 bases from J; bases unmatched to any gene: 9. The CDR3 DNA sequence: TGTGCCAGCAGTTCGAATGGAAGGGGGCCCACAGATACGCAGTATTTT. Protein: CASSSNGRGPTDTQYF.

In the case of this clonotype: At one of its ends the junction is not consistent with the germline gene, which may arise from a read error. This rearrangement joins TRBV25-1 to TRBJ1-1; 8 bases match TRBD1. In germline, CDR1 is MGHDK, CDR2 SYGVNS. This CDR3 spans 12 amino acids. The CDR3 region is CASSGTGTGFVF. Here the CDR3 DNA reads TGTGCCAGCAGTGGGACCGGGACAGGTTTTGTCTTT.

This sequence joins TRBV10-3 and TRBJ1-1; D might be TRBD1 (6 bases). Trimming took off 7 bases at V and 7 bases at J, with 28 bases between the two ends. The CDR3 has 17 residues. The germline gives CDR1 ENHRY, CDR2 SYGVKD. CDR3 nucleotide sequence: TGTGCCATCACCCAGGGGTCGACCACCGGGGAGCTCGGTGAAGCTTTCTTT. Translating gives CAITQGSTTGELGEAFF.